This T cell receptor (beta chain) came from a study of cytomegalovirus exposure and HLA in healthy donors. The PCR contained 60 Vbeta and 13 Jbeta primers. Data came from immunoSEQ multiplex PCR; TCRdb stores just in-frame clones and leaves some out. The sample includes about 200,000 clones, approximately 70% of them seen just once. The CDR3 has 15 amino acids. The germline V gene encodes CDR1 SGHRS and CDR2 YFSETQ. Trimming took 0 bases from V and 3 from J, leaving 12 bases between them. The sequence derives from a woman aged 25 to 39 in good health and CMV-seronegative. The specimen was PBMCs. The chain combines TRBV5-1 with TRBJ1-2, with D perhaps matching TRBD1 (5 bases). The CDR3 is CASSLGGGSDYGYTF. The CDR3 nucleotides read TGCGCCAGCAGCTTGGGGGGGGGTTCGGACTATGGCTACACCTTC.